These T cell receptor beta chains were read from a single sample in a study of OX40 agonist ivuxolimab in advanced cancers. The method was immunoSEQ multiplex PCR; TCRdb's version includes in-frame clones alone and lacks a portion of them. This table has roughly 87,000 clones, 92% appearing once. The input for sequencing was CD4+ or CD8+ T cells sorted from blood, taken in a trial of the OX40 agonist ivuxolimab. Source of these receptors: an adult with an advanced solid tumor such as melanoma, head and neck, liver or kidney cancer. Both conserved end residues are part of each CDR3. The listing skips clone size in some rows; elsewhere it reads once, few, many or a size class.

length: 13; J: TRBJ1-1; V: TRBV27; size: .; CDR3: CASSLLGPMEAFF
length: 13; J: TRBJ2-1; V: TRBV29-1; size: .; CDR3: CSVERDAGVEQFF
length: 14; J: TRBJ2-5; V: TRBV27; size: .; CDR3: CASGSVVVGETQYF
length: 12; J: TRBJ1-3; V: TRBV4-3; size: .; CDR3: CASSHSGNTIYF
length: 13; J: TRBJ1-1; V: TRBV10-3; size: .; CDR3: CAISVEPNTEAFF
length: 13; J: TRBJ2-7; V: TRBV7-9; size: .; CDR3: CASSLPGSYEQYF
length: 12; J: TRBJ2-1; V: TRBV7-9; size: .; CDR3: CASSWGSSEQFF
length: 18; J: TRBJ2-1; V: TRBV7-8; size: .; CDR3: CASSLAFWTGGNYNEQFF
length: 13; J: TRBJ2-7; V: TRBV27; size: .; CDR3: CASSLGGTYEQYF
length: 15; J: TRBJ2-6; V: TRBV7-3; size: .; CDR3: CASSLSGSGANVLTF
length: 13; J: TRBJ2-3; V: TRBV7-9; size: .; CDR3: CASRGGGTDTQYF
length: 14; J: TRBJ2-3; V: TRBV29-1; size: .; CDR3: CSVVKGGGTDTQYF
length: 14; J: TRBJ1-2; V: TRBV11-1; size: .; CDR3: CASSLLEDTYGYTF
length: 15; J: TRBJ2-2; V: TRBV30; size: .; CDR3: CAWSLAGQNTGELFF
length: 15; J: TRBJ1-4; V: TRBV10-2; size: .; CDR3: CASSVLAGGNEKLFF
length: 16; J: TRBJ1-1; V: TRBV7-9; size: .; CDR3: CASSLEAGVGDTEAFF
length: 13; J: TRBJ1-2; V: TRBV7-9; size: .; CDR3: CASSFLAGGGYTF
length: 16; J: TRBJ1-3; V: TRBV4-3; size: .; CDR3: CASSQDTAYSGNTIYF
length: 16; J: TRBJ1-4; V: TRBV4-1; size: .; CDR3: CASSSPGTGGHEKLFF
length: 15; J: TRBJ1-5; V: TRBV10-2; size: .; CDR3: CASSESEYSNQPQHF
length: 16; J: TRBJ2-2; V: TRBV5-5; size: .; CDR3: CASSSTGVMNTGELFF
length: 19; J: TRBJ2-7; V: TRBV7-7; size: .; CDR3: CASSLWDFQSEPYPYEQYF
length: 18; J: TRBJ2-6; V: TRBV28; size: .; CDR3: CASPDYVMAYSGANVLTF
length: 12; J: TRBJ1-1; V: TRBV19; size: few; CDR3: CASAQGYTEAFF
length: 13; J: TRBJ1-3; V: TRBV19; size: .; CDR3: CASGTAIGNTIYF
length: 15; J: TRBJ2-4; V: TRBV29-1; size: .; CDR3: CSVGMGGVAKNIQYF
length: 15; J: TRBJ1-2; V: TRBV29-1; size: .; CDR3: CSVEGGGQGDYGYTF
length: 16; J: TRBJ1-2; V: TRBV9; size: .; CDR3: CASSVEPRVGADGYTF
length: 12; J: TRBJ1-1; V: TRBV11-2; size: .; CDR3: CASSLGGGEAFF
length: 19; J: TRBJ2-3; V: TRBV11-2; size: once; CDR3: CASSRPNYGSGGSTDTQYF
length: 14; J: TRBJ2-2; V: TRBV7-6; size: .; CDR3: CASSLGGGTGELFF
length: 15; J: TRBJ2-7; V: TRBV27; size: once; CDR3: CASSHSGLGSYEQYF
length: 15; J: TRBJ1-5; V: TRBV2; size: .; CDR3: CASSSMTVSNQPQHF
length: 14; J: TRBJ2-1; V: TRBV19; size: .; CDR3: CASSGTGLPNEQFF
length: 14; J: TRBJ2-1; V: TRBV27; size: .; CDR3: CASSSGGDYNEQFF
length: 10; J: TRBJ2-1; V: TRBV29-1; size: .; CDR3: CSAALGEQFF
length: 14; J: TRBJ1-2; V: TRBV6-5; size: .; CDR3: CASSPDRASDGYTF
length: 15; J: TRBJ2-1; V: TRBV7-9; size: .; CDR3: CASSFWGQGRNEQFF
length: 12; J: TRBJ1-1; V: TRBV9; size: .; CDR3: CASSAGNTEAFF
length: 15; J: TRBJ2-2; V: TRBV13; size: .; CDR3: CASSLGRGFTGELFF
length: 12; J: TRBJ1-2; V: TRBV29-1; size: .; CDR3: CSVEEQGYGYTF
length: 15; J: TRBJ1-4; V: TRBV5-1; size: .; CDR3: CASSAGGQGGEKLFF
length: 12; J: TRBJ1-2; V: TRBV12-5; size: .; CDR3: CASGLSAGGYTF
length: 13; J: TRBJ2-7; V: TRBV10-2; size: few; CDR3: CASISEVTYEQYF
length: 15; J: TRBJ2-7; V: TRBV30; size: .; CDR3: CAWSVHPPSSYEQYF
length: 13; J: TRBJ2-5; V: TRBV5-6; size: .; CDR3: CASSEGGAETQYF